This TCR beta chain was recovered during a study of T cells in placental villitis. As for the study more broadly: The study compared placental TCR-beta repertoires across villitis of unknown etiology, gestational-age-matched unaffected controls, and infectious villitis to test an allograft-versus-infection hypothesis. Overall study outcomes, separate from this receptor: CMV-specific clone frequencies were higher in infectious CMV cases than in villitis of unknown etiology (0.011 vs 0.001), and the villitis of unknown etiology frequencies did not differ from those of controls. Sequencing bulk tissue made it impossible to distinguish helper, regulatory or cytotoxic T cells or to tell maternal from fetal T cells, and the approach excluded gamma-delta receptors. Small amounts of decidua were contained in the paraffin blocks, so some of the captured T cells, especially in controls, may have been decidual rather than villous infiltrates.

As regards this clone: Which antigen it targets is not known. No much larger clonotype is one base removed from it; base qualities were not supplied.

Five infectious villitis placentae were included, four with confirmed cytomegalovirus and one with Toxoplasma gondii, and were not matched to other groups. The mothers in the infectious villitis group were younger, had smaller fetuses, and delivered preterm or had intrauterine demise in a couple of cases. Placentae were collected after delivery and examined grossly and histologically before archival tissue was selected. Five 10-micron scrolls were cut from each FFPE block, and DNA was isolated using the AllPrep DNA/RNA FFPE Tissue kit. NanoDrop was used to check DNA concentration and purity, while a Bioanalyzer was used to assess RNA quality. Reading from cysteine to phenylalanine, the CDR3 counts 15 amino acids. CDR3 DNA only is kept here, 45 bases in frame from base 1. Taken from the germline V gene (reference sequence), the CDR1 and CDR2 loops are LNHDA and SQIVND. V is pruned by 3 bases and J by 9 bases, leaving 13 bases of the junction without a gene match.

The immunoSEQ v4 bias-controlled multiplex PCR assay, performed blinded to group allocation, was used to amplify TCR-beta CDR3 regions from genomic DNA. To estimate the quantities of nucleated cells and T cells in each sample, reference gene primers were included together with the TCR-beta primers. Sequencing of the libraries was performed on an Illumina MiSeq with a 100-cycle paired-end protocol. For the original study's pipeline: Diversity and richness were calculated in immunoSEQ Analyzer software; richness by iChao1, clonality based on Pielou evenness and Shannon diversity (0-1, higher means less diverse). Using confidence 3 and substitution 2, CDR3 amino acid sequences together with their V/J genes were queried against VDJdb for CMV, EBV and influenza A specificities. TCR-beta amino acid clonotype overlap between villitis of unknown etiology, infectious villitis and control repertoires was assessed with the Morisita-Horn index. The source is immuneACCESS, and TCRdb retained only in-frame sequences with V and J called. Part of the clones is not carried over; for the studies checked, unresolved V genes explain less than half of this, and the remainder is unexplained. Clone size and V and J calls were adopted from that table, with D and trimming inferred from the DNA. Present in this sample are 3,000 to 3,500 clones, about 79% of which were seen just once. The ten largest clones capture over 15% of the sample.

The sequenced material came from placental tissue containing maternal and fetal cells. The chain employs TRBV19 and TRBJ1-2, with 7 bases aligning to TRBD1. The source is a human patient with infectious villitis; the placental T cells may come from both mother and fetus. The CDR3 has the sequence CASSINRGSPISYTF. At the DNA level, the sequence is TGTGCCAGTAGTATTAACAGGGGAAGTCCGATTAGCTACACCTTC.